This is a list of T cell receptor beta chains from one sample in a study of cytomegalovirus exposure and HLA in healthy donors. Method: immunoSEQ multiplex PCR; TCRdb's copy keeps in-frame clones and lacks some. This repertoire comprises some 130,000 clones; its ten largest clones make up over 1.5%. Sequencing was performed on PBMCs. Receptor source: a woman aged 40 to 50 in good health and CMV-seropositive. CDR3s include the opening cysteine and the closing phenylalanine or tryptophan. A D gene is named only where the DNA matches it firmly. Size is omitted from some rows. Given values are once, few, many or a class for expanded clones.

>TRBD1|TRBV7-3|TRBJ2-7|.
CASSLEGAAGTFYEQYF
TGTGCCAGCAGCTTAGAGGGGGCAGCCGGGACGTTCTACGAGCAGTACTTC
>TRBD1|TRBV6-5|TRBJ1-2|.
CASSYSGGLNYGYTF
TGTGCCAGCAGTTACTCAGGGGGCCTTAACTATGGCTACACCTTC
>TRBD2|TRBV6-6|TRBJ2-3|.
CASTQVGLAGGTQYF
TGTGCCAGCACCCAGGTTGGACTAGCGGGAGGGACGCAGTATTTT
>TRBD2|TRBV29-1|TRBJ2-1|.
CSVAGTSESSYNEQFF
TGCAGCGTTGCCGGGACTAGCGAGAGCTCCTACAATGAGCAGTTCTTC
>.|TRBV27|TRBJ2-2|.
CASNQASDHTGELFF
TGTGCCAGCAACCAGGCTAGCGACCACACCGGGGAGCTGTTTTTT
>.|TRBV27|TRBJ2-7|.
CASSLAPSQNPYEQYF
TGTGCCAGCAGTTTAGCCCCTAGCCAAAATCCCTACGAGCAGTACTTC
>TRBD1|TRBV5-6|TRBJ1-5|.
CASSRDRGMVQPQHF
TGTGCCAGCAGCCGGGACAGGGGAATGGTCCAGCCCCAGCATTTT
>.|TRBV27|TRBJ1-3|.
CASSLRGAGNTIYF
TGTGCCAGCAGTTTGCGGGGAGCGGGAAACACCATATATTTT
>TRBD2|TRBV5-1|TRBJ2-5|.
CASSTSGGSGETQYF
TGCGCCAGCAGCACATCGGGCGGGAGCGGTGAGACCCAGTACTTC
>.|TRBV7-8|TRBJ2-3|.
CASSPFTDTQYF
TGTGCCAGCAGCCCCTTTACAGATACGCAGTATTTT
>.|TRBV6-6|TRBJ1-4|.
CASNLGALEEKLFF
TGTGCCAGCAATCTTGGGGCCCTTGAGGAAAAACTGTTTTTT
>TRBD1|TRBV6-6|TRBJ1-5|.
CATSPGQGVSNQPQHF
TGTGCCACCTCCCCGGGACAGGGCGTAAGCAATCAGCCCCAGCATTTT
>TRBD1|TRBV9|TRBJ1-1|.
CASNSDRVNTEAFF
TGTGCCAGCAACTCAGACAGGGTGAACACTGAAGCTTTCTTT
>TRBD2|TRBV18|TRBJ2-1|.
CASSPTLAGVGYNEQFF
TGTGCCAGCTCACCTACTTTAGCGGGAGTGGGGTACAATGAGCAGTTCTTC
>TRBD1|TRBV5-6|TRBJ1-2|.
CASSLQGRAYGYTF
TGTGCCAGCAGCTTACAGGGGCGAGCCTATGGCTACACCTTC
>.|TRBV29-1|TRBJ1-2|.
CGASAGIGYGYTF
TGCGGAGCCTCGGCAGGGATCGGCTATGGCTACACCTTC
>TRBD2|TRBV27|TRBJ2-5|.
CASSSGLAQETQYF
TGTGCCAGCAGTTCTGGACTAGCCCAGGAGACCCAGTACTTC
>TRBD1|TRBV28|TRBJ1-2|.
CASSLDRAPYGYTF
TGTGCCAGCAGCCTAGACAGGGCCCCCTATGGCTACACCTTC
>.|TRBV6-6|TRBJ1-5|.
CASSYLTGHSNQPQHF
TGTGCCAGCAGTTACTTGACAGGTCATAGCAATCAGCCCCAGCATTTT
>TRBD1|TRBV28|TRBJ1-5|.
CASSPATGFNQPQHF
TGTGCCAGCAGTCCCGCGACAGGGTTCAATCAGCCCCAGCATTTT
>.|TRBV5-1|TRBJ2-1|.
CASSLAHGSYNEQFF
TGCGCCAGCAGCTTGGCCCACGGTTCCTACAATGAGCAGTTCTTC
>.|TRBV5-6|TRBJ1-2|.
CASSLYGTDGYTF
TGTGCCAGCAGCTTGTACGGGACTGACGGCTACACCTTC
>TRBD2|TRBV25-1|TRBJ2-7|.
CASSIPGLPYEQYF
TGTGCCAGCTCCATTCCGGGACTACCCTACGAGCAGTACTTC
>.|TRBV19|TRBJ2-1|.
CASSISAGDLGEQFF
TGTGCCAGTAGTATCTCGGCAGGCGATCTGGGTGAGCAGTTCTTC
>.|TRBV10-1|TRBJ2-2|medium-sized
CASRRQDTGELFF
TGCGCCAGCAGGCGACAGGACACCGGGGAGCTGTTTTTT
>.|TRBV7-9|TRBJ2-2|.
CASSLTLGSGELFF
TGTGCCAGCAGCTTAACACTAGGGTCCGGGGAGCTGTTTTTT
>.|TRBV5-1|TRBJ2-7|.
CASSLTSGSYEQYF
TGCGCCAGCAGCTTGACGAGCGGTTCCTACGAGCAGTACTTC
>.|TRBV4-3|TRBJ1-5|.
CASSQDRVSNQPQHF
TGCGCCAGCAGCCAAGATCGTGTCAGCAATCAGCCCCAGCATTTT
>.|TRBV4-3|TRBJ1-6|.
CASSQGTASPLHF
TGCGCCAGCAGCCAAGGAACAGCATCACCCCTCCACTTT
>TRBD2|TRBV9|TRBJ2-2|.
CASSVIPSGRATGELFF
TGTGCCAGCAGCGTCATCCCTAGCGGGAGAGCAACCGGGGAGCTGTTTTTT
>.|TRBV5-6|TRBJ1-5|.
CASSLTLGGDQPQHF
TGTGCCAGCAGTCTCACTCTTGGGGGGGATCAGCCCCAGCATTTT
>.|TRBV7-2|TRBJ1-1|.
CASSLPGIVAFF
TGTGCCAGCAGCTTACCAGGGATCGTAGCTTTCTTT
>TRBD2|TRBV7-6|TRBJ2-7|.
CASSSPPLGGLAGTGNLGEQYF
TGTGCCAGCAGCTCCCCACCCCTCGGCGGGCTAGCGGGCACTGGTAATTTGGGAGAGCAGTACTTC
>.|TRBV7-9|TRBJ2-1|.
CASSWNGGNEQFF
TGTGCCAGCAGCTGGAACGGGGGCAATGAGCAGTTCTTC
>.|TRBV6-5|TRBJ2-7|.
CASSHPPEQYF
TGTGCCAGCAGTCATCCCCCCGAGCAGTACTTC
>TRBD1|TRBV5-1|TRBJ1-4|.
CASSFRDRGPTNEKLFF
TGCGCCAGCAGCTTCCGGGACAGGGGGCCGACTAATGAAAAACTGTTTTTT
>TRBD2|TRBV7-2|TRBJ2-7|.
CASSLGRLAGGSYEQYF
TGTGCCAGCAGCTTAGGCCGGCTAGCGGGGGGCTCCTACGAGCAGTACTTC
>.|TRBV4-1|TRBJ1-4|.
CASSRLDSEKLFF
TGCGCCAGCAGCCGCTTAGACAGTGAAAAACTGTTTTTT
>.|TRBV11-1|TRBJ1-2|.
CASSPTPQANYGYTF
TGTGCCAGCAGCCCGACCCCTCAGGCTAACTATGGCTACACCTTC
>.|TRBV7-7|TRBJ2-1|.
CASSLRLAPNEQFF
TGTGCTAGCAGCTTAAGGTTAGCCCCCAATGAGCAGTTCTTC
>.|TRBV7-8|TRBJ1-5|.
CASSLVRELNQPQHF
TGTGCCAGCAGCTTAGTCAGGGAATTGAATCAGCCCCAGCATTTT
>TRBD2|TRBV10-3|TRBJ2-7|.
CAISESGGRAGEQYF
TGTGCCATCAGTGAGTCCGGCGGGAGGGCGGGCGAGCAGTACTTC
>.|TRBV29-1|TRBJ1-2|.
CSVYKEARAGYTF
TGCAGCGTTTATAAGGAGGCGCGGGCCGGCTACACCTTC
>TRBD1|TRBV10-1|TRBJ2-7|.
CASSAPGQGFGEQYF
TGCGCCAGCAGTGCACCGGGACAGGGATTTGGCGAGCAGTACTTC
>.|TRBV29-1|TRBJ1-1|.
CSVEQVGLLNTEAFF
TGCAGCGTTGAACAAGTTGGGCTGTTGAACACTGAAGCTTTCTTT
>TRBD2|TRBV5-5|TRBJ2-1|.
CASSLEGTNYNEQFF
TGTGCCAGCAGCTTGGAAGGGACTAACTACAATGAGCAGTTCTTC
>.|TRBV5-6|TRBJ2-7|.
CASSPGVGGEQYF
TGTGCCAGCAGCCCCGGCGTGGGAGGCGAGCAGTACTTC
>TRBD1|TRBV6-5|TRBJ1-4|.
CASSYSRDRMNEKLFF
TGTGCCAGCAGTTACTCGAGGGACAGGATGAATGAAAAACTGTTTTTT